This TCR beta chain was obtained from a study of CD8 T cells in ankylosing spondylitis. Study results and caveats: The authors reported significant enrichment of disease-linked clones in matched ankylosing spondylitis synovial fluid. Earlier work had already found some motif variants in reactive arthritis synovial fluid and blood. The disease-linked clones had a CD8+ phenotype and low blood frequencies. A TCR beta motif made of 7 to 9 highly homologous variants seemed typical of ankylosing spondylitis blood.

Quantitative 5'-RACE with molecular barcodes generated TCR beta libraries. TCRdb independently ran MiXCR on the 5' RACE reads; one entry per CDR3 protein. The data show 100,000 or so distinct CDR3 sequences, more than 8.5% seen once. The sample holds many counts of this clonotype. Its antigen is not identified. The CDR3 covers 17 residues. The ends were cut back, 0 bases at V and 1 base at J, with 15 bases in the middle. The germline V gene has CDR1 SGHDN and CDR2 FVKESK. The V and J genes are TRBV14 and TRBJ1-2; D is unclear. The receptor comes from a male donor with ankylosing spondylitis. The sequencing sample was made of blood, either unsorted or a sorted T cell fraction (not recorded which). The CDR3 here is CASSQDLDRGNNYGYTF. The CDR3 DNA sequence: TGTGCCAGCAGCCAAGATCTGGATCGAGGAAATAACTATGGCTACACCTTC.